The TCR beta chain described here comes from a study of T cells in Graves' hyperthyroidism and ophthalmopathy. Study results and limitations: Model output signaled ophthalmopathy a median approximately 6 months ahead of onset.

This clonotype has at least ten counts. Its antigen is still unknown. Hyperthyroidism of Graves' type that showed no ophthalmopathy progression within 18 months was stable. Pregnant or lactating patients were excluded, as were those with uncontrolled infection or other autoimmune disease. The CDR3 regions of TCR beta were amplified from RNA transcripts. The study used the HTBI primer set for a first-round RT-PCR of the TCR CDR3. Via MiXCR, TCRdb re-called the multiplex PCR reads, giving one row per CDR3 protein. This repertoire shows fewer than 850,000 distinct CDR3 sequences, 15% to 20% found once; its top ten account for about 14%. Between the trimmed V and J ends, which lost 7 bases and 2 bases, there was a span of 18 bases. The CDR3 runs to 15 residues. Germline V gives CDR1 SNHLY, CDR2 FYNNEI.

The chain has TRBV2 and TRBJ2-7; D tentatively fits TRBD1 or TRBD2 (5 bases each). The sequence was obtained from a man aged 50 to 59 with Graves' hyperthyroidism. Sequences were obtained from blood. The CDR3: CASTLKGDGTYEQYF. The CDR3 DNA sequence: TGTGCCAGCACCCTTAAAGGGGACGGTACCTACGAGCAGTACTTC.